This T cell receptor (beta chain) was sequenced during a study of technical replicates of blood from a few donors. TCRdb's copy holds only in-frame clones and misses some; the assay was immunoSEQ multiplex PCR. This table holds approximately 15,000 clones, 65% to 85% found once. There are 17 residues in the CDR3. V lost 1 base and J lost 7, with 23 bases in between. Germline CDR1 reads GTSNPN; CDR2 reads SVGIG (reference sequence). The receptor comes from a human donor in good health. The source material was PBMCs. V is TRBV30 and J is TRBJ2-1, with a tentative D call TRBD2 (6 bases). CDR3: CAWSGLKTRDWWNEQFF. The CDR3 DNA sequence: TGTGCCTGGAGTGGCTTGAAGACGAGGGACTGGTGGAATGAGCAGTTCTTC.